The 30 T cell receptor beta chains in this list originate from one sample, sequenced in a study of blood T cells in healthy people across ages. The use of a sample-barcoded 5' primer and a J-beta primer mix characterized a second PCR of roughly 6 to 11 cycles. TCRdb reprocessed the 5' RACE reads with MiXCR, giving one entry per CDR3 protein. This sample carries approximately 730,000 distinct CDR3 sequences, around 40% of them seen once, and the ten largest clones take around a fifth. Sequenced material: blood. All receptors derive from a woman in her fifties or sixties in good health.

The CDR3 here is CASSQGLAETDTQYF. The CDR3 DNA reads TGTGCCAGCAGCCAGGGACTAGCGGAGACAGATACGCAGTATTTT. The J gene is TRBJ2-3, the V gene TRBV3-1; 11 positions match TRBD2. Germline V gene data show CDR1 as LGHDT and CDR2 as YNNKEL (reference sequence). V was pared by 3 bases and J by 3 bases, with 2 bases of the junction left unmatched. This CDR3 region has 15 residues.

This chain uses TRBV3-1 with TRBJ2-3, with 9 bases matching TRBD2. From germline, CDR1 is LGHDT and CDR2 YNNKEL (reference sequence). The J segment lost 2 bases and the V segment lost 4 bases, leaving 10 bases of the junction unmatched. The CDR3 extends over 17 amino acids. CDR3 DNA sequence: TGTGCCAGCAGCCCCAGCCATAGCGGGGGAGACACAGATACGCAGTATTTT. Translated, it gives CASSPSHSGGDTDTQYF.

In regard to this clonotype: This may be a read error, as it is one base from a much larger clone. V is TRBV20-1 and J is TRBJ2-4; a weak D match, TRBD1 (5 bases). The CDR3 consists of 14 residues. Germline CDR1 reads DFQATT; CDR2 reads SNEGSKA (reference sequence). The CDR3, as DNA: TGCAGTGCTACAGGGTTATTAGCCAAAGACATTCAGTACTTC. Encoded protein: CSATGLLAKDIQYF.

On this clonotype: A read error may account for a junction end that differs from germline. The CDR3 sequence is CSARVKRGPLDTRYF. Written as DNA, the CDR3 is TGCAGTGCTAGAGTTAAGCGGGGGCCCTTGGATACGCGGTATTTT. The rearrangement uses TRBV20-1 and TRBJ2-3; 8 bases line up with TRBD2. The CDR3 is 15 amino acids. CDR1 and CDR2 (germline): DFQATT, SNEGSKA (reference sequence).

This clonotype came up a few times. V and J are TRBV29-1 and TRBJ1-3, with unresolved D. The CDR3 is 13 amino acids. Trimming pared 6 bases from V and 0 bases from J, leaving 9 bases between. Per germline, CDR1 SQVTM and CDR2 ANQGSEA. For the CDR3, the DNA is TGCAGCGTGACCCAGAGCTCTGGAAACACCATATATTTT. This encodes CSVTQSSGNTIYF. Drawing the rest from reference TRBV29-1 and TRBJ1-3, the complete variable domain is SAVISQKPSRDICQRGTSLTIQCQVDSQVTMMFWYRQQPGQSLTLIATANQGSEATYESGFVIDKFPISRPNLTFSTLTVSNMSPEDSSIYLCSVTQSSGNTIYFGEGSWLTVV.

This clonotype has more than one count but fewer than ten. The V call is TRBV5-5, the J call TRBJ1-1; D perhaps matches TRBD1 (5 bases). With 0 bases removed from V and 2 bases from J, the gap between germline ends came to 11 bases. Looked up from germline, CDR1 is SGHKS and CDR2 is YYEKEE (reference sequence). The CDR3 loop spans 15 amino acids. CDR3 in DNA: TGTGCCAGCAGCTTGGACGGGACGCCAAACACTGAAGCTTTCTTT. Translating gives CASSLDGTPNTEAFF. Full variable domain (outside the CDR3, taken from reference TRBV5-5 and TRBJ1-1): DAGVTQSPTHLIKTRGQQVTLRCSPISGHKSVSWYQQVLGQGPQFIFQYYEKEERGRGNFPDRFSARQFPNYSSELNVNALLLGDSALYLCASSLDGTPNTEAFFGQGTRLTVV.

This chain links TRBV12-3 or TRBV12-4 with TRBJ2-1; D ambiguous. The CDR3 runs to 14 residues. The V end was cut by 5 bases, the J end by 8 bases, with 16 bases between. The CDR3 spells CASSVLSLGDEQFF. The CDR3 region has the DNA TGTGCCAGCAGTGTCTTATCTCTAGGCGATGAGCAGTTCTTC.

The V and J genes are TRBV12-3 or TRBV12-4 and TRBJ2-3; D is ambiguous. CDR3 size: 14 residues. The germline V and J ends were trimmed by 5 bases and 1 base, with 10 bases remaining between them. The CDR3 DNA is TGTGCCAGCAGTCTACGGTCCCGCACAGATACGCAGTATTTT. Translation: CASSLRSRTDTQYF.

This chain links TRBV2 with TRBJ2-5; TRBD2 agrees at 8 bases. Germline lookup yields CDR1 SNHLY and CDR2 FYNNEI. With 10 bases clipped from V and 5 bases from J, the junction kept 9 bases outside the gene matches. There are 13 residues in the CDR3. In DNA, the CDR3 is TGTGCCACCCAAGGGCTAGCGGGCGAGACCCAGTACTTC. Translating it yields CATQGLAGETQYF.

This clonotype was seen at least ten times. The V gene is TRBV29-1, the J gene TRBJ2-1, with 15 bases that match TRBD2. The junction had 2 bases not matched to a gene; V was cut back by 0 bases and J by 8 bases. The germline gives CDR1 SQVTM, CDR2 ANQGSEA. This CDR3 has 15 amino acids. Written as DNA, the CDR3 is TGCAGCGTTGAAGAATGGACTAGCGGGGGGGATGAGCAGTTCTTC. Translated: CSVEEWTSGGDEQFF.

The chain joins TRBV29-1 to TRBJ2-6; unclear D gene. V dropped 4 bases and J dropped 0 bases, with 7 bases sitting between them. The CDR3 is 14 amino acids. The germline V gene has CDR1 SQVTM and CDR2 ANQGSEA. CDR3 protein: CSVGGLSGANVLTF. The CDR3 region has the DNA TGCAGCGTTGGTGGCCTCTCTGGGGCCAACGTCCTGACTTTC.

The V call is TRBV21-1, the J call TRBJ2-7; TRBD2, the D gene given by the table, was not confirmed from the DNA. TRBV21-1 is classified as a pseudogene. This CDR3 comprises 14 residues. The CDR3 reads CASTGGVFYNEQYF. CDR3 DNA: TGTGCCAGCACGGGGGGGGTTTTCTACAATGAGCAGTACTTC.

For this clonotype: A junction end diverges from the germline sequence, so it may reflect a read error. The chain's CDR3 is CASGLGGQETQYF. The CDR3 nucleotides read TGTGCCAGCGGCTTAGGAGGGCAAGAGACCCAGTACTTC. This rearrangement joins TRBV7-9 to TRBJ2-5; maybe TRBD2 (6 bases). This CDR3 region has 13 residues. Germline loops: CDR1 SEHNR, CDR2 FQNEAQ (reference sequence). The whole variable domain, remainder taken from reference TRBV7-9 and TRBJ2-5, is DTGVSQNPRHKITKRGQNVTFRCDPISEHNRLYWYRQTLGQGPEFLTYFQNEAQLEKSRLLSDRFSAERPKGSFSTLEIQRTEQGDSAMYLCASGLGGQETQYFGPGTRLLVL.

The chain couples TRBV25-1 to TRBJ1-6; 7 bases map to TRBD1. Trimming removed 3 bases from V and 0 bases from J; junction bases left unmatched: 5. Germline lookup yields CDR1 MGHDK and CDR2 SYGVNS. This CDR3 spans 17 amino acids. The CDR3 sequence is CASSEGDSSSYNSPLHF. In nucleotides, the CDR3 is TGTGCCAGCAGTGAGGGGGACAGCAGCTCCTATAATTCACCCCTCCACTTT.

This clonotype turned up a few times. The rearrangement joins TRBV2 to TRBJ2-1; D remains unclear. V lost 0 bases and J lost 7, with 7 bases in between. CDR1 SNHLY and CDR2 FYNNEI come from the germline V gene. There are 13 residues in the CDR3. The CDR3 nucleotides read TGTGCCAGCAGTGAAGCGTGGAAAAATGAGCAGTTCTTC. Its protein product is CASSEAWKNEQFF.

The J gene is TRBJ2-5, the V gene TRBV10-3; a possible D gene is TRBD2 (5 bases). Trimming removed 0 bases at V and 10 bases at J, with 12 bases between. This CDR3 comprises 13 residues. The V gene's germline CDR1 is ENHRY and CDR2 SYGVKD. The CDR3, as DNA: TGTGCCATCAGTGAGTCGAACGCGGAGGACCAGTACTTC. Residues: CAISESNAEDQYF.

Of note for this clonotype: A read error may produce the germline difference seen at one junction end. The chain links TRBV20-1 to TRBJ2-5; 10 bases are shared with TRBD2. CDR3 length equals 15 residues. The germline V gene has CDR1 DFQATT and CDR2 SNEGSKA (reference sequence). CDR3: CSANGGLAYQETRYF. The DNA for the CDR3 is TGCAGTGCTAACGGGGGACTAGCGTACCAAGAGACCCGGTACTTC.

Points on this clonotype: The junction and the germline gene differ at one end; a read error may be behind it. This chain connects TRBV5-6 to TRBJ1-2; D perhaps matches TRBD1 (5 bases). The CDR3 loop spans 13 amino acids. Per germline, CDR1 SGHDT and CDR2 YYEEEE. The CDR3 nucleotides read TGTGCCTGCAGCTTCGATACAGGCTATGGCTACACCTTC. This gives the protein CACSFDTGYGYTF.

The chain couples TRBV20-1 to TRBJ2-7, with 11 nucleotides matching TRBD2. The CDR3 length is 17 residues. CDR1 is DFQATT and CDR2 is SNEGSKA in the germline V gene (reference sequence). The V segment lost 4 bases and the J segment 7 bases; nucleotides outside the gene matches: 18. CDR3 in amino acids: CSATTIRLAGPYNEQYF. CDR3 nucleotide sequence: TGCAGTGCTACCACCATTAGACTAGCGGGGCCCTACAATGAGCAGTACTTC.

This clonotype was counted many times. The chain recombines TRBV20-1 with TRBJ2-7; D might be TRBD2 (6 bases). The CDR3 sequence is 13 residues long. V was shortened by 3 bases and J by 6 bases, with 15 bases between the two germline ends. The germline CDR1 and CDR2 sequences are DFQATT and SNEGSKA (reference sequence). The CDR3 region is CSARGREFLEQYF. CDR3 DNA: TGCAGTGCTAGGGGGCGGGAATTCCTCGAGCAGTACTTC.

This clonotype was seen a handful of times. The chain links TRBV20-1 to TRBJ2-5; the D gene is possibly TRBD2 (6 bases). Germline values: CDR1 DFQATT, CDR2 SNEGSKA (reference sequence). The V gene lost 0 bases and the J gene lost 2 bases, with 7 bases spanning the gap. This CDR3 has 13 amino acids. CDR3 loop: CSAREGTQETQYF. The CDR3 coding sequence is TGCAGTGCTAGAGAGGGGACTCAAGAGACCCAGTACTTC.

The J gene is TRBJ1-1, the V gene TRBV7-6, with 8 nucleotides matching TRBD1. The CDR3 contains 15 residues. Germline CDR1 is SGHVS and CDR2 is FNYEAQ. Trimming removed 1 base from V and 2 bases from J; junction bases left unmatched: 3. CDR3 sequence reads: CASSLVGQGNTEAFF. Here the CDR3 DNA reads TGTGCCAGCAGCTTAGTCGGACAGGGAAACACTGAAGCTTTCTTT.

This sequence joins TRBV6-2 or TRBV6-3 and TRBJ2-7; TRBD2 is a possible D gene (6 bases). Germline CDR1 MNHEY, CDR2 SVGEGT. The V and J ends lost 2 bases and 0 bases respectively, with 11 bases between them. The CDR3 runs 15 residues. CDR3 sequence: CASSYPEGSSYEQYF. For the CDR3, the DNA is TGTGCCAGCAGTTACCCGGAGGGGAGCTCCTACGAGCAGTACTTC.

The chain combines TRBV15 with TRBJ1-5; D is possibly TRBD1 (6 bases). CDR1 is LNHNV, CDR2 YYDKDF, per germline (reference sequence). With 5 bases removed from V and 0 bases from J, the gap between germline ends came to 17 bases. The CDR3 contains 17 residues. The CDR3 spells CATSLIRTDYSNQPQHF. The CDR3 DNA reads TGTGCCACCAGCCTTATTAGGACAGACTATAGCAATCAGCCCCAGCATTTT. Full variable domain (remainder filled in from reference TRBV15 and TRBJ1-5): DAMVIQNPRYQVTQFGKPVTLSCSQTLNHNVMYWYQQKSSQAPKLLFHYYDKDFNNEADTPDNFQSRRPNTSFCFLDIRSPGLGDTAMYLCATSLIRTDYSNQPQHFGDGTRLSIL.

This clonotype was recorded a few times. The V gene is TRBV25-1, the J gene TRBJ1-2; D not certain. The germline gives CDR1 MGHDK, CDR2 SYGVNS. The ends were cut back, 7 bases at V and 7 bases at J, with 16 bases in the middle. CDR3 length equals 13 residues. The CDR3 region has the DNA TGTGCCAGCAAACATACCGGGAGACGTGGCTACACCTTC. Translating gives CASKHTGRRGYTF.

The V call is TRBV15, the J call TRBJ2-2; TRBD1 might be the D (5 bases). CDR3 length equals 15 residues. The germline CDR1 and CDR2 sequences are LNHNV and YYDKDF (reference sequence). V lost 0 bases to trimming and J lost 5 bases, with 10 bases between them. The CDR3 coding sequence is TGTGCCACCAGCAGAGATCTCCAGGGAACCGGGGAGCTGTTTTTT. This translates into CATSRDLQGTGELFF.

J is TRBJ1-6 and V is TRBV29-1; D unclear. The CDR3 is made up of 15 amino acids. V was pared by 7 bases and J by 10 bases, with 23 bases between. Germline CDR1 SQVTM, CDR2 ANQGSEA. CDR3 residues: CSEKNTRSLGSPLHF. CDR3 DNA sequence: TGCAGCGAGAAAAACACCAGGAGTCTGGGATCACCCCTCCACTTT.

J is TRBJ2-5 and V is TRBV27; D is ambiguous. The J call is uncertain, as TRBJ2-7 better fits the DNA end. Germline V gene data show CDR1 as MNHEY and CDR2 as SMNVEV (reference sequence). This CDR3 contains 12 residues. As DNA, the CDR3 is TGTGCCAGCAGTCGAAATCACTACGAGCAGTACTTC. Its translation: CASSRNHYEQYF.

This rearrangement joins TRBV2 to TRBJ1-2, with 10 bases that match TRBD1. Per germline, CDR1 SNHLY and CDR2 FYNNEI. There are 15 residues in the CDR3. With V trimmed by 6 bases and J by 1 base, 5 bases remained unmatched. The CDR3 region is CASRPGQGGNYGYTF. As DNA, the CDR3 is TGTGCCAGCAGGCCCGGACAGGGGGGTAACTATGGCTACACCTTC.

CDR3 sequence: CSAYRDVDNEQFF. Here the CDR3 DNA reads TGCAGTGCTTACCGGGACGTAGACAATGAGCAGTTCTTC. The chain uses TRBV20-1 and TRBJ2-1, with D perhaps being TRBD1 or TRBD2 (5 bases each). Germline V CDR1 and CDR2: DFQATT, SNEGSKA (reference sequence). The CDR3 totals 13 residues. The germline V and J ends were trimmed by 5 bases and 5 bases, with 13 bases remaining between them.